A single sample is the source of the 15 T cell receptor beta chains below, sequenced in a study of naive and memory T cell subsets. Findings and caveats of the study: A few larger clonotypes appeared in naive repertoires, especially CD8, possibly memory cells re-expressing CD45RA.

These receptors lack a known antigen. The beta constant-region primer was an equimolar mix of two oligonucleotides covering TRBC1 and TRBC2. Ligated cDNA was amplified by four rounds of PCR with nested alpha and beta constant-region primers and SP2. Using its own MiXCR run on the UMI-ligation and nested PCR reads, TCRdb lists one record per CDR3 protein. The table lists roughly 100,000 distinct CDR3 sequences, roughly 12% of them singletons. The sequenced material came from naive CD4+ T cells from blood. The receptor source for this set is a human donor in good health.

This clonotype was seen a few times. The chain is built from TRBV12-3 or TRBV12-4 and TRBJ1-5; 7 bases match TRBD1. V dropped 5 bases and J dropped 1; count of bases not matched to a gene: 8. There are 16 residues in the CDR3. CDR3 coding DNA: TGTGCCAGCAGTCTGAGACAGGGCGTCAGCAATCAGCCCCAGCATTTT. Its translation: CASSLRQGVSNQPQHF.

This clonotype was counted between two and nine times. CDR3 DNA: TGTGCCAGCAGTTACTCATTTGGGGGTGCTGTTCGCACAGATACGCAGTATTTT. This translates into CASSYSFGGAVRTDTQYF. The chain combines TRBV6-2 or TRBV6-3 with TRBJ2-3; TRBD1 or TRBD2 may be the D gene (5 bases each). V was clipped by 0 bases and J by 1 base, with 17 bases between them. CDR1 is MNHEY and CDR2 is SVGEGT in the germline V gene. The CDR3 sequence is 18 residues long.

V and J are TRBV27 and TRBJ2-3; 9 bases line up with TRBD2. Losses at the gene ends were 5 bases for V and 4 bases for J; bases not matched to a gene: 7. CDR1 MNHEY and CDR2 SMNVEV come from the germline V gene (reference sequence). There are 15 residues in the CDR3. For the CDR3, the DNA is TGTGCCAGCAGTCCGGGACTAGCTCTCGCAGATACGCAGTATTTT. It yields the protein CASSPGLALADTQYF.

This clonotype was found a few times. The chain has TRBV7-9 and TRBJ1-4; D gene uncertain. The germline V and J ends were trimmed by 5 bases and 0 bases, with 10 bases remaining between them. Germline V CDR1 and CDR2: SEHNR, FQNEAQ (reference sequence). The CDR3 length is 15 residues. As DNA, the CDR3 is TGTGCCAGCAGCAACCCTGGGTCAACTAATGAAAAACTGTTTTTT. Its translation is CASSNPGSTNEKLFF.

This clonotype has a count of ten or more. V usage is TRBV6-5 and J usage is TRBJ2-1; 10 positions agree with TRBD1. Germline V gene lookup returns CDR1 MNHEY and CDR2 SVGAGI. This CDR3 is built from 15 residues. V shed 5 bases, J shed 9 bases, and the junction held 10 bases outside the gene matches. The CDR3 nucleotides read TGTGCCAGCAGTCACGACAGGGGGCGGACAGGTGAGCAGTTCTTC. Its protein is CASSHDRGRTGEQFF.

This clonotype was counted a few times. DNA of the CDR3: TGTGCCAGCAGCGCCCTCGACGGTTACGAGCAGTACTTC. Amino acid sequence: CASSALDGYEQYF. The chain couples TRBV9 to TRBJ2-7; D not certain. Per germline, CDR1 SGDLS and CDR2 YYNGEE. This CDR3 comprises 13 residues. Trimming took off 3 bases at V and 4 bases at J, with 11 bases between the two ends.

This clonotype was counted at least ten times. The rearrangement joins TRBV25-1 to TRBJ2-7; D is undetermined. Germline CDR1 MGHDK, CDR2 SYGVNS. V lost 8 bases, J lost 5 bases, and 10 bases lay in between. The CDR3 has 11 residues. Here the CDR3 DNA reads TGTGCCAGCGCATCTAGGAACGAGCAGTACTTC. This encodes CASASRNEQYF.

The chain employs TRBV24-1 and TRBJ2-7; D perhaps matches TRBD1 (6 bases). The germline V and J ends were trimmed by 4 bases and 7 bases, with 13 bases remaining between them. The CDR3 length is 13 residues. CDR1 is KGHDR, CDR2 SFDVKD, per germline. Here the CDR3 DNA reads TGTGCCACCAGTGACCCTCCCGGGACAGAGCAGTACTTC. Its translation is CATSDPPGTEQYF.

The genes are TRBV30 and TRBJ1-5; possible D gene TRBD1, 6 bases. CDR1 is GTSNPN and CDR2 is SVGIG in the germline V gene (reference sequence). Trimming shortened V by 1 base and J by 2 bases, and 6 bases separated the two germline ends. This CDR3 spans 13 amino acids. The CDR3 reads CAWSGQGNQPQHF. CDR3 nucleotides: TGTGCCTGGAGTGGACAGGGCAATCAGCCCCAGCATTTT.

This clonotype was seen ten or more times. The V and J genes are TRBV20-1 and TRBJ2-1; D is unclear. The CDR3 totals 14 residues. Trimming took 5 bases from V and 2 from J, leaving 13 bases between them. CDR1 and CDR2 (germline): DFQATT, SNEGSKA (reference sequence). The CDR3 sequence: CSALLGWAYNEQFF. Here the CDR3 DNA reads TGCAGTGCTCTGCTAGGTTGGGCCTACAATGAGCAGTTCTTC.

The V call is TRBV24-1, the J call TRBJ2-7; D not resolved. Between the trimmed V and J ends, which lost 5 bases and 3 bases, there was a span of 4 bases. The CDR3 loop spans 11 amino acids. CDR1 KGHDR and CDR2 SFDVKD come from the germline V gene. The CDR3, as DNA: TGTGCCACCAGTGCCAACTACGAGCAGTACTTC. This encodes CATSANYEQYF.

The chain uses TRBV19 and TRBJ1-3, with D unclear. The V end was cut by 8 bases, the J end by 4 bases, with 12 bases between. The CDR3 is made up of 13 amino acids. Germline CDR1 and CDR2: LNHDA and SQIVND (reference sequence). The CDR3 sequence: CASWNSGGNTIYF. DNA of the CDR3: TGTGCCAGTTGGAATTCGGGCGGAAACACCATATATTTT.

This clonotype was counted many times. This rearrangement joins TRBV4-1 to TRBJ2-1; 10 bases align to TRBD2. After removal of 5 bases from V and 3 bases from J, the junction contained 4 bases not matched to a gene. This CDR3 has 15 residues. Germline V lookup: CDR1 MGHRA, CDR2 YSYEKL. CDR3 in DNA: TGCGCCAGCAGCAAAGGGACTAGCGACTACAATGAGCAGTTCTTC. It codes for CASSKGTSDYNEQFF.

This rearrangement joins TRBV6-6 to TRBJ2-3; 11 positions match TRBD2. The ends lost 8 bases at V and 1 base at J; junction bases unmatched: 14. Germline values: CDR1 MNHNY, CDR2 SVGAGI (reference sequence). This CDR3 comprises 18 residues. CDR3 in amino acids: CASEGGQTSGSGTDTQYF. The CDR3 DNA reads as TGTGCCAGCGAGGGGGGCCAAACTAGCGGGAGTGGCACAGATACGCAGTATTTT.

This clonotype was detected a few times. CDR3 sequence (DNA): TGCAGCCCCCCGGGGCCCGAGCAGTACTTC. This translates into CSPPGPEQYF. The chain uses TRBV20-1 and TRBJ2-7; D may match TRBD1 or TRBD2 (5 bases each). Germline CDR1 and CDR2: DFQATT and SNEGSKA (reference sequence). This CDR3 is built from 10 residues.